This TCR beta chain was sequenced in a study of vaccination and CD4 T cells after COVID-19. The treatment here: roughly ten-day PBMC culture with coronavirus spike peptide pools or control peptides (ViraFEST assay). Sequenced with the Oncomine TCR Beta short-read assay was DNA taken from cultured CD4+ T cells. MiXCR was run by TCRdb on the PCR reads, yielding one entry per CDR3 protein. The sample gives 5,000 or so distinct CDR3 sequences, about 40% of which show up once; 40% to 50% is in the top ten. As to this clonotype: Its target is not known.

The CDR3 is 13 residues long. CDR1 and CDR2 from the germline V gene are SEHNR and FQNEAQ (reference sequence). Trimming removed 4 bases from V and 2 bases from J, with 9 bases in between. The chain couples TRBV7-9 to TRBJ2-7; possibly TRBD1 for D (5 bases). This TCR was recovered from a human donor who had recovered from COVID-19. The material sequenced was CD4+ T cells from blood, cultured in vitro, taken after SARS-CoV-2 vaccination. CDR3 region: CASSYDRAYEQYF. The CDR3 DNA sequence: TGTGCCAGCAGCTATGACAGAGCCTACGAGCAGTACTTC.